This T cell receptor (beta chain) was sequenced during a study of shared clonotypes between healthy human individuals. Study observations and caveats: Estimated richness was generally greater in naive than memory subsets.

With respect to this clone: Its specificity is unknown.

Germline-derived CDR1 and CDR2 are LGHNT and FRNRAP. J gave up 7 bases and V 3 bases, and 7 bases lay outside the gene matches. The CDR3 runs 14 residues. Data came from immunoSEQ multiplex PCR; TCRdb stores just in-frame clones and leaves some out. Of around 2.1 million clones in the sample, almost 96% were seen once. The source is a man between 18 and 35 years old in good health. The chain recombines TRBV12-5 with TRBJ2-7; 9 bases fit TRBD1. The specimen was naive CD4+ T cells sorted from blood. Subset given: CD45RA+ positively selected. CDR3 protein: CASGLTGTGSEQYF. CDR3 sequence (DNA): TGTGCTAGTGGTTTAACCGGGACAGGGTCAGAGCAGTACTTC.